This T cell receptor (beta chain) is from a study of cytomegalovirus exposure and HLA in healthy donors. Worth noting for this clone: Its antigen is not known.

Study-wide findings and caveats: As confirmed in vitro, three CMV-associated chains were specific for CMV antigens. Rare sequences made up most TCRs, while some public TCRs were found in many donors.

TCRdb's table, derived via immunoSEQ multiplex PCR, lists solely in-frame clones and lacks some. The repertoire has about 140,000 clones, approximately 87% of them found once; the top ten carry under 3%. Among the 90 to 150 subjects of the validation cohort, separate from the approximately 660-subject first cohort, were the donors. The CDR3 spans 15 residues. Trimming at V came to 4 bases and at J to 0 bases, leaving 3 bases not matched to a gene. Germline lookup yields CDR1 MRHNA and CDR2 SNTAGT. This TCR derives from a man aged 18 to 30 in good health and CMV-seronegative. The sequenced sample was PBMCs. The chain couples TRBV6-4 to TRBJ2-3; 8 bases agree with TRBD2. CDR3 protein: CASSASSGSTDTQYF. In DNA form, the CDR3 reads TGTGCCAGCAGTGCGTCTAGCGGGAGCACAGATACGCAGTATTTT.